Sequencing of this T cell receptor beta chain was carried out in a study of shared clonotypes between healthy human individuals. Naive-designated CD8 cells lacked CD45RO, were positively enriched for CCR7, and omitted terminally differentiated effector memory CD45RA+ cells. Libraries were prepared by immunoSEQ multiplex PCR; TCRdb keeps only in-frame clonotypes and omits some of them. This table has 2 million to 2.5 million clones, more than 85% appearing once. The specimen was naive CD8+ T cells from PBMCs. The sequence came from a man between 18 and 29 years old in good health. Some clones in this sample may be carry-over from other donors' samples.

CDR3 nucleotide sequence: TGTGCCAGCAGCTTATATACGGAACGAGAGGAGACCCAGTACTTC. It translates to CASSLYTEREETQYF. The chain recombines TRBV11-1 with TRBJ2-5; D uncertain. The CDR3 totals 15 residues. The V and J ends lost 2 bases and 5 bases respectively, with 15 bases between them. From germline, CDR1 is SGHAT and CDR2 FQDESV (reference sequence).